The present entry profiles one T cell receptor (beta chain) with its context. Antigen unknown. Amplification used 60 Vbeta primers and 13 Jbeta primers. Assay: immunoSEQ multiplex PCR; the TCRdb copy retains only in-frame clones and omits some. The sample consists of about 120,000 clones, around 77% of them appearing once. This specimen comes from a study of cytomegalovirus exposure and HLA in healthy donors. General study points: Association of a missense DCLRE1C variant with TCR beta V- and J-gene trimming was reported in a later analysis. According to a later analysis, donors in an Asian-associated ancestry cluster reportedly had fewer N-insertions than the roughly 670-donor mean. Evidence from a later analysis indicated that most CMV-associated TCR beta chains looked HLA-restricted. Under in vitro conditions, a few CMV-associated chains were confirmed as specific for CMV antigens.

This CDR3 region has 17 residues. Germline lookup yields CDR1 SGDLS and CDR2 YYNGEE. Trimming cost V 0 bases and J 0 bases; bases outside gene matches: 6. The gene calls are TRBV9 and TRBJ2-1, with 7 bases identical to TRBD2. Sequenced material: PBMCs. The TCR was taken from a man aged 18 to 29 in good health and CMV-seropositive. CDR3 loop: CASSVGGGRLSYNEQFF. The DNA of the CDR3 is TGTGCCAGCAGCGTAGGGGGCGGGAGACTCTCCTACAATGAGCAGTTCTTC.